The count of the clone carrying this T cell receptor beta chain is one. The antigen remains undetermined. This CDR3 has 14 residues. From germline, CDR1 is MNHNS and CDR2 SASEGT. V lost 4 bases, J lost 2 bases, and 9 bases lay in between. Alongside a J-beta primer mix, a sample-barcoded 5' primer served in a second PCR lasting about 7 to 11 cycles. A single record per CDR3 protein comes from TCRdb applying MiXCR to the 5' RACE reads. In the table there are some 730,000 distinct CDR3 sequences, 20% to 25% of which are singletons. The entry originates in a study of blood T cells in healthy people across ages. General study points: In long-lived donors, naive CD4+ cell counts and diversity exceeded those of aged donors. Investigators viewed diversity estimates from one million T cells as underestimates, the study reported.

This TCR was sampled from a man in his 70s in good health. V is TRBV6-1 and J is TRBJ2-4, with D perhaps matching TRBD2 (7 bases). The sequenced material came from blood. CDR3 nucleotides: TGTGCCAGCAGTGGGGGGGGCACCAAAAACATTCAGTACTTC. It is translated as CASSGGGTKNIQYF.